What follows are 26 T cell receptor beta chains derived from one specimen sequenced in a study of blood T cells in healthy people across ages. The use of a sample-barcoded 5' primer and a J-beta primer mix characterized a second PCR of 7 to 11 cycles. Via MiXCR, TCRdb re-called the 5' RACE reads, giving one row per CDR3 protein. The sample lists roughly 1.4 million distinct CDR3 sequences, roughly 59% seen once, with under 8.5% in the top ten. Sequencing was done on a sample of blood. The origin of the receptors is a man between 18 and 29 years old in good health.

The table lists this clonotype with many counts. The chain recombines TRBV15 with TRBJ2-1; 7 bases are shared with TRBD2. This CDR3 has 15 amino acids. J lost 4 bases, V lost 1 base, and 4 bases had no gene match. Germline values: CDR1 LNHNV, CDR2 YYDKDF (reference sequence). Here the CDR3 DNA reads TGTGCCACCAGCAGAGTGGGGGGGTATTACAATGAGCAGTTCTTC. Translating gives CATSRVGGYYNEQFF.

The chain carries TRBV20-1 and TRBJ2-3; 8 bases are a match to TRBD2. This CDR3 has 15 amino acids. V lost 1 base to trimming and J lost 2 bases; unmatched junction nucleotides: 5. In germline, CDR1 is DFQATT, CDR2 SNEGSKA (reference sequence). CDR3 sequence reads: CSARGTSGNTDTQYF. CDR3 nucleotide sequence: TGCAGTGCTAGAGGAACTAGCGGCAACACAGATACGCAGTATTTT.

CDR3 coding DNA: TGCGCCAGCAGCTTCAGGGGCTCGGAGTCCGACGAGCAGTACTTC. Protein product: CASSFRGSESDEQYF. This chain connects TRBV5-1 to TRBJ2-7; D perhaps matches TRBD1 (6 bases). In germline, CDR1 is SGHRS, CDR2 YFSETQ. The CDR3 extends over 15 amino acids. Deletions cut 2 bases from V and 5 bases from J, with 17 bases between.

The J gene is TRBJ2-3, the V gene TRBV24-1; D uncertain. CDR1 is KGHDR and CDR2 is SFDVKD in the germline V gene. The CDR3 length is 13 residues. V was trimmed by 3 bases and J by 5 bases, leaving 8 bases between them. Written as DNA, the CDR3 is TGTGCCACCAGTGATCTCACGGGAGATACGCAGTATTTT. Amino acids: CATSDLTGDTQYF.

The chain combines TRBV24-1 with TRBJ2-3; no clear D. The V gene lost 6 bases and the J gene lost 2 bases, with 20 bases spanning the gap. The CDR3 sequence is 17 residues long. Germline V gene sequence: CDR1 KGHDR, CDR2 SFDVKD. For the CDR3, the DNA is TGTGCCACCAGTAGTATCCGTGGTGAGGCCCCCACAGATACGCAGTATTTT. This gives the protein CATSSIRGEAPTDTQYF.

The chain is built from TRBV5-1 and TRBJ2-1; the match to TRBD2 covers 10 bases. Trimming cost V 5 bases and J 7 bases; bases outside gene matches: 15. Germline CDR1 and CDR2: SGHRS and YFSETQ. The CDR3 runs 17 residues. CDR3 sequence reads: CASRPLPGLAERNEQFF. The CDR3 nucleotides read TGCGCCAGCAGGCCGCTACCCGGACTAGCGGAAAGGAATGAGCAGTTCTTC.

The chain recombines TRBV10-2 with TRBJ2-7; TRBD2 agrees at 9 bases. V lost 8 bases and J lost 5; bases outside the gene matches: 25. Per the germline V gene, CDR1 is WSHSY and CDR2 is SAAADI. The CDR3 length is 19 residues. This CDR3 is CASPPHMAGGPYHLDEQYF. Here the CDR3 DNA reads TGCGCCAGCCCCCCCCACATGGCGGGAGGGCCCTATCATCTGGACGAGCAGTACTTC.

The J gene is TRBJ1-5, the V gene TRBV6-2 or TRBV6-3, with TRBD1 identical over 9 bases. The CDR3 spans 13 residues. V shed 4 bases and J 8 bases; nucleotides not matched to a gene: 3. The germline gives CDR1 MNHEY, CDR2 SVGEGT. The CDR3 region has the DNA TGTGCCAGCAGTTGGGGACAGGGCAAGCCCCAGCATTTT. This gives the protein CASSWGQGKPQHF.

DNA of the CDR3: TGCGCCAGCAGCCAACAGTCAGGGAACACTGAAGCTTTCTTT. It yields the protein CASSQQSGNTEAFF. V usage is TRBV4-3 and J usage is TRBJ1-1; D unclear. V gave up 2 bases and J gave up 1 base, with 8 bases separating them. The germline CDR1 and CDR2 sequences are LGHNA and YSLEER. The CDR3 runs 14 residues.

Notes on this clonotype: At one of its ends the junction is not consistent with the germline gene, which may arise from a read error. This sequence joins TRBV29-1 and TRBJ2-1; TRBD1 or TRBD2 may be the D gene (5 bases each). Germline V gene data show CDR1 as SQVTM and CDR2 as ANQGSEA. CDR3 size: 18 residues. CDR3 in DNA: TGCGGCGTTGAAGAGAGACAGAAACTCAGACTACTCTACAATGAGCAGTTCTTC. Its translation is CGVEERQKLRLLYNEQFF.

The rearrangement uses TRBV25-1 and TRBJ2-3, with a weak D call TRBD2 (5 bases). The V gene's germline CDR1 is MGHDK and CDR2 SYGVNS. Trimming shortened V by 5 bases and J by 5 bases, and 17 bases separated the two germline ends. This CDR3 is 15 amino acids long. CDR3 bases: TGTGCCAGCAGTACCACAGCGGAGTCGGTAGATACGCAGTATTTT. It encodes CASSTTAESVDTQYF.

The chain couples TRBV5-5 to TRBJ1-1; D unclear. This CDR3 has 15 amino acids. Trimming removed 4 bases at V and 5 bases at J, with 18 bases between. The germline CDR1 and CDR2 sequences are SGHKS and YYEKEE (reference sequence). The CDR3 nucleotides are TGTGCCAGCAGCCCATATTTTTTTAGAGGGACTGAAGCTTTCTTT. It yields the protein CASSPYFFRGTEAFF.

The V and J genes are TRBV20-1 and TRBJ2-4, with D possibly matching TRBD2 (5 bases). Trimming took off 1 base at V and 0 bases at J, with 16 bases between the two ends. Germline V CDR1 and CDR2: DFQATT, SNEGSKA (reference sequence). The CDR3 is 17 amino acids. The CDR3 DNA sequence: TGCAGTGCTAGAGCTTATTCCCGGACTGTAGCCAAAAACATTCAGTACTTC. The encoded protein is CSARAYSRTVAKNIQYF.

The chain combines TRBV4-3 with TRBJ1-2; D not resolved. Trimming took 1 base from V and 1 from J, leaving 19 bases between them. This CDR3 is built from 18 residues. CDR1 LGHNA and CDR2 YSLEER come from the germline V gene. CDR3 amino acids: CASSQGRADPMYNYGYTF. The CDR3 DNA sequence: TGCGCCAGCAGCCAAGGGAGGGCGGATCCTATGTATAACTATGGCTACACCTTC.

The chain joins TRBV28 to TRBJ2-7; weak D call: TRBD2 (8 bases). V lost 8 bases to trimming and J lost 2 bases, with 16 bases between them. CDR1 and CDR2 (germline): MDHEN, SYDVKM. The CDR3 covers 14 residues. The CDR3 is CASGRGGQTYEQYF. CDR3 DNA: TGTGCCAGCGGACGGGGGGGACAGACCTACGAGCAGTACTTC.

The V call is TRBV29-1, the J call TRBJ2-2, with a possible D match to TRBD2 (6 bases). The CDR3 runs to 14 residues. The germline CDR1 and CDR2 sequences are SQVTM and ANQGSEA. With 3 bases removed from V and 0 bases from J, the gap between germline ends came to 8 bases. CDR3 sequence: CSVEGDSNTGELFF. Written as DNA, the CDR3 is TGCAGCGTTGAGGGGGACTCGAACACCGGGGAGCTGTTTTTT.

The chain joins TRBV6-6 to TRBJ2-3, with 8 bases matching TRBD2. Trimming took 7 bases from V and 2 from J; bases not matched to a gene: 8. The CDR3 is 15 residues long. CDR1 MNHNY and CDR2 SVGAGI come from the germline V gene (reference sequence). The CDR3 protein is CASIQTSAYTDTQYF. As DNA, the CDR3 is TGTGCCAGCATACAGACTAGCGCCTACACAGATACGCAGTATTTT.

The chain couples TRBV20-1 to TRBJ2-3; 10 bases agree with TRBD2. After removal of 2 bases from V and 0 bases from J, the junction contained 14 bases not matched to a gene. The germline V gene has CDR1 DFQATT and CDR2 SNEGSKA (reference sequence). The CDR3 has 19 amino acids. CDR3: CSARSWVLAGTPSTDTQYF. The CDR3 region has the DNA TGCAGTGCTAGAAGTTGGGTACTAGCGGGAACACCTAGCACAGATACGCAGTATTTT.

This sequence joins TRBV12-3 or TRBV12-4 and TRBJ2-5; D is unclear. Trimming cost V 8 bases and J 5 bases, with 12 bases left between them. This CDR3 has 12 residues. The CDR3 reads CASRRTEETQYF. The CDR3 DNA sequence: TGTGCCAGCCGTCGTACGGAGGAGACCCAGTACTTC.

The chain is built from TRBV7-2 and TRBJ2-7, with 8 bases matching TRBD1. Looked up from germline, CDR1 is SGHTA and CDR2 is FQGNSA. The CDR3 spans 15 residues. V lost 2 bases, J lost 3 bases, and 6 bases stayed unmatched. In DNA form, the CDR3 reads TGTGCCAGCAGCTTATTGGGACAGGCGGTCTACGAGCAGTACTTC. Translated, it gives CASSLLGQAVYEQYF.

The chain carries TRBV6-5 and TRBJ1-5; D remains unclear. Germline values: CDR1 MNHEY, CDR2 SVGAGI. The CDR3 runs 15 residues. V was pared by 3 bases and J by 2 bases, with 11 bases between. The CDR3 loop reads CASSYPERCNQPQHF. CDR3 nucleotides: TGTGCCAGCAGTTATCCGGAAAGATGCAATCAGCCCCAGCATTTT.

The chain uses TRBV14 and TRBJ2-1; no firm D call. Per the germline V gene, CDR1 is SGHDN and CDR2 is FVKESK. This CDR3 contains 13 residues. V dropped 2 bases and J dropped 8 bases, with 10 bases sitting between them. CDR3: CASSQLGLHEQFF. In DNA, the CDR3 is TGTGCCAGCAGCCAACTCGGGCTCCATGAGCAGTTCTTC.

In DNA, the CDR3 is TGCGCCAGCCGGGACAAAACGAACACTGAAGCTTTCTTT. Translated, it gives CASRDKTNTEAFF. V usage is TRBV5-1 and J usage is TRBJ1-1, with D maybe TRBD1 (6 bases). The germline V gene encodes CDR1 SGHRS and CDR2 YFSETQ. The CDR3 covers 13 residues. V lost 7 bases, J lost 1 base, and 11 bases lay in between.

The J gene is TRBJ1-2, the V gene TRBV9; 7 positions agree with TRBD1. V shed 1 base and J 8 bases; nucleotides not matched to a gene: 8. The CDR3 covers 14 residues. Germline lookup yields CDR1 SGDLS and CDR2 YYNGEE. As DNA, the CDR3 is TGTGCCAGCAGCGTACGTGAGGGGGCGAAAGGCTACACCTTC. Amino acids: CASSVREGAKGYTF.

The genes are TRBV7-9 and TRBJ1-5; a possible D gene is TRBD1 (5 bases). Germline CDR1 and CDR2: SEHNR and FQNEAQ (reference sequence). The ends were cut back, 4 bases at V and 4 bases at J, with 11 bases in the middle. This CDR3 has 14 amino acids. Here the CDR3 DNA reads TGTGCCAGCAGCTCCGAGGACACGAATCAGCCCCAGCATTTT. Translating it yields CASSSEDTNQPQHF. Variable domain in full (rest from reference TRBV7-9 and TRBJ1-5): DTGVSQNPRHKITKRGQNVTFRCDPISEHNRLYWYRQTLGQGPEFLTYFQNEAQLEKSRLLSDRFSAERPKGSFSTLEIQRTEQGDSAMYLCASSSEDTNQPQHFGDGTRLSIL.

The chain is built from TRBV4-1 and TRBJ2-4; 8 nucleotides line up with TRBD2. The junction had 8 bases not matched to a gene; V was cut back by 1 base and J by 15 bases. Germline CDR1 and CDR2: MGHRA and YSYEKL. This CDR3 is 13 amino acids long. In DNA, the CDR3 is TGCGCCAGCAGCCAAGTCGGGGGGGGCCCCCTGTACTTC. Translating it yields CASSQVGGGPLYF.